This TCR beta chain is drawn from a study of blood T cells in healthy people across ages. A second about 6 to 11 cycle PCR used barcoded and J-beta primers. MiXCR, run by TCRdb on the 5' RACE reads, gives a single entry per CDR3 protein. The profile covers 1.5 million or so distinct CDR3 sequences, with roughly two fifths appearing a single time and 4% taken by the ten largest. This clonotype was observed a handful of times. The V gene lost 0 bases and the J gene lost 3 bases, with 10 bases spanning the gap. CDR3 size: 15 residues. Germline values: CDR1 SGDLS, CDR2 YYNGEE. Sequencing used blood. The rearrangement links TRBV9 to TRBJ2-1, with D perhaps TRBD1 or TRBD2 (5 bases each). The TCR sequence derives from a woman between 18 and 29 years old in good health. The CDR3, as DNA: TGTGCCAGCAGCGTAGGGGACGGGTACTACAATGAGCAGTTCTTC. Translating gives CASSVGDGYYNEQFF.